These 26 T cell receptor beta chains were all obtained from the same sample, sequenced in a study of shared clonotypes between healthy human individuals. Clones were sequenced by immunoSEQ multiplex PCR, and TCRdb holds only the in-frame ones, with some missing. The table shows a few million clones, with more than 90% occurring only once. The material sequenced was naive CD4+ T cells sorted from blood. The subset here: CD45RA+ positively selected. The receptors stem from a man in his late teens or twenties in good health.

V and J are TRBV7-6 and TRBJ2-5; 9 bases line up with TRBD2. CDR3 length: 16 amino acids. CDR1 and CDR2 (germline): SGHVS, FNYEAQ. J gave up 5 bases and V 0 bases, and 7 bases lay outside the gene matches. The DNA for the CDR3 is TGTGCCAGCAGCTTAGCGCGGCTAGCGGGAAAGGAGACCCAGTACTTC. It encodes CASSLARLAGKETQYF.

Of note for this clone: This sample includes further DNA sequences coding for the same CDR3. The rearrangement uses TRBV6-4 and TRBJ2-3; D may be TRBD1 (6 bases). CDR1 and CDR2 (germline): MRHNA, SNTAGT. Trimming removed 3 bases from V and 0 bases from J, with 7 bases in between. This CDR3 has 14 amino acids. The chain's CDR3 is CASSEGASTDTQYF. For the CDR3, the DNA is TGTGCCAGCAGTGAGGGGGCGAGCACAGATACGCAGTATTTT.

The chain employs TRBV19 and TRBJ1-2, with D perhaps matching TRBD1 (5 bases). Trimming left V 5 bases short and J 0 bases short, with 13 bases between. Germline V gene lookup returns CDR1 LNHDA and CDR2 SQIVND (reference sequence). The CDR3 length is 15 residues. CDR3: CASSFRDGTNYGYTF. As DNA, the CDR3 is TGTGCCAGTAGTTTCCGGGACGGTACTAACTATGGCTACACCTTC.

The CDR3 protein is CASGQGFTDTQYF. Written as DNA, the CDR3 is TGTGCCAGCGGGCAGGGGTTCACAGATACGCAGTATTTT. This chain joins TRBV9 and TRBJ2-3; a weak D match, TRBD1 (6 bases). Trimming cost V 7 bases and J 2 bases, with 11 bases left between them. The CDR3 is 13 amino acids. Germline V gives CDR1 SGDLS, CDR2 YYNGEE.

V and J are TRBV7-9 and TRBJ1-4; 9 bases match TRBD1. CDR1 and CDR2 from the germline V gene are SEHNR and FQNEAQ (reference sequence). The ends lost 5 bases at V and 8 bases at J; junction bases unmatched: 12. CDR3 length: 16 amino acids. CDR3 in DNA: TGTGCCAGCAGCCTGCTTTTCGGACAGGGGAGAGAAAAACTGTTTTTT. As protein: CASSLLFGQGREKLFF.

The CDR3 reads CASGGQRTDTQYF. The DNA of the CDR3 is TGTGCCAGCGGGGGACAGCGCACAGATACGCAGTATTTT. The chain links TRBV11-3 to TRBJ2-3; TRBD1 aligns across 7 bases. The V and J ends lost 8 bases and 1 base, in that order; junction bases with no gene match: 3. The CDR3 runs to 13 residues. Germline CDR1 and CDR2: SGHNT and YENEEA.

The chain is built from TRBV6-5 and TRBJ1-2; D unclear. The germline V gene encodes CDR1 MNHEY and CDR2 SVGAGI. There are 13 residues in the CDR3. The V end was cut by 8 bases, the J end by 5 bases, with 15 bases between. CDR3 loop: CASAMGLRYGYTF. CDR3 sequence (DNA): TGTGCCAGCGCAATGGGCCTCCGATATGGCTACACCTTC.

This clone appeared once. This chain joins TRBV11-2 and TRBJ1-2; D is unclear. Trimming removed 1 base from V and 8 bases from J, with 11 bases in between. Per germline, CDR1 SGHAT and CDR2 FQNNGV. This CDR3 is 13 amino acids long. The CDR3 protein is CASSLVGQSGYTF. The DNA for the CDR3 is TGTGCCAGCAGCTTAGTAGGGCAGTCGGGCTACACCTTC.

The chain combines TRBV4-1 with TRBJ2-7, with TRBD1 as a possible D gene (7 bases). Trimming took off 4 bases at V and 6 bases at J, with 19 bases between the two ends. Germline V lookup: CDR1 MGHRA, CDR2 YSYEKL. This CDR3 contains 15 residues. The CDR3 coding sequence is TGCGCCAGCAGCCTCAGGTCGGAGGGGGCCCGCGAGCAGTACTTC. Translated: CASSLRSEGAREQYF.

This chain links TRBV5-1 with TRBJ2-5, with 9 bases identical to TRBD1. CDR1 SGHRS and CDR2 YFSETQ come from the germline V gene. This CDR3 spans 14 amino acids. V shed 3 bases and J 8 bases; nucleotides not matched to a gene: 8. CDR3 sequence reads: CASSSSTGGGTQYF. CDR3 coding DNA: TGCGCCAGCAGCTCGTCAACAGGGGGCGGTACCCAGTACTTC.

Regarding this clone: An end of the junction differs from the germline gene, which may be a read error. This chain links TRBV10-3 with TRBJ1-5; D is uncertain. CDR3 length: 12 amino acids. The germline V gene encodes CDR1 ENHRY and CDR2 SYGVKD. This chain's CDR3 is CATSDTAAPQHF. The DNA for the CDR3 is TGTGCCACCAGTGATACAGCCGCTCCCCAGCATTTT.

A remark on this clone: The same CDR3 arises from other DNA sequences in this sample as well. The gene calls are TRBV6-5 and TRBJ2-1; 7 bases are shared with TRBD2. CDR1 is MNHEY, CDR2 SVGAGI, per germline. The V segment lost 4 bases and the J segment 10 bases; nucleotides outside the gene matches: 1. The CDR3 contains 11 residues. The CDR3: CASSSAGEQFF. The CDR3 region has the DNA TGTGCCAGCAGTTCAGCGGGGGAGCAGTTCTTC.

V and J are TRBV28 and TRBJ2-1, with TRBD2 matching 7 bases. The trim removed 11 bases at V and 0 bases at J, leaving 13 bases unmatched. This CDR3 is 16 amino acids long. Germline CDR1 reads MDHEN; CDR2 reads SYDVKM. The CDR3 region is CASRERDFLSYNEQFF. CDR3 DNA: TGTGCCTCTCGCGAGCGGGACTTCCTCTCCTACAATGAGCAGTTCTTC.

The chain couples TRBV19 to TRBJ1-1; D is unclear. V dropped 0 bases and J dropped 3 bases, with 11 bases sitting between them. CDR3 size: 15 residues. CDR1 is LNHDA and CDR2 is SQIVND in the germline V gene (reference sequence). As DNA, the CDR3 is TGTGCCAGTAGTATAGATCGTTGGCCGTACACTGAAGCTTTCTTT. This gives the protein CASSIDRWPYTEAFF.

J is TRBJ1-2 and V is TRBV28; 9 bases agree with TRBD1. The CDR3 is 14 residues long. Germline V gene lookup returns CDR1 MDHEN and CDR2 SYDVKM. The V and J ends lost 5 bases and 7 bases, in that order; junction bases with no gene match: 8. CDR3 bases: TGTGCCAGCAGTGGGAGACAGGGGGTCCGTGGCTACACCTTC. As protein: CASSGRQGVRGYTF.

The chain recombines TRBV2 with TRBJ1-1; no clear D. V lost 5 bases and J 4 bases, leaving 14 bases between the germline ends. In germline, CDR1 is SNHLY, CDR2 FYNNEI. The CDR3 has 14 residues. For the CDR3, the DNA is TGTGCCAGCAGTAATGAGAATCGGGGCACTGAAGCTTTCTTT. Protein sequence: CASSNENRGTEAFF.

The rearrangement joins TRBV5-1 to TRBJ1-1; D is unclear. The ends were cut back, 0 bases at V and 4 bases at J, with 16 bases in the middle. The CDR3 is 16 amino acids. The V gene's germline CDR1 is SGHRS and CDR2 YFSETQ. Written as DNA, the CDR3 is TGCGCCAGCAGCTTGGTGGGGAACCCCCCGAGCACTGAAGCTTTCTTT. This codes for CASSLVGNPPSTEAFF. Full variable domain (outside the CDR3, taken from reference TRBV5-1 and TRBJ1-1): KAGVTQTPRYLIKTRGQQVTLSCSPISGHRSVSWYQQTPGQGLQFLFEYFSETQRNKGNFPGRFSGRQFSNSRSEMNVSTLELGDSALYLCASSLVGNPPSTEAFFGQGTRLTVV.

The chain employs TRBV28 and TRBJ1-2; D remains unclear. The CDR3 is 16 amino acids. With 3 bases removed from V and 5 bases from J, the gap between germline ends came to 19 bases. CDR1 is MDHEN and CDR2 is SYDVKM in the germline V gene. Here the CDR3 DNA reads TGTGCCAGCAGTTTCACCAGTAAGGGAGGGAAGTATGGCTACACCTTC. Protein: CASSFTSKGGKYGYTF.

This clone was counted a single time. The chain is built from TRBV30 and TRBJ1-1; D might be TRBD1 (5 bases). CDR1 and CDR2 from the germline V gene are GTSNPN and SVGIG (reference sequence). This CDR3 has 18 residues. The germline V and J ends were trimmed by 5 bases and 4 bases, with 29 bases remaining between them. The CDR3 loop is CAWVVLLVGGRSSTEAFF. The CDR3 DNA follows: TGTGCCTGGGTTGTCCTCTTGGTCGGGGGACGGTCGAGCACTGAAGCTTTCTTT. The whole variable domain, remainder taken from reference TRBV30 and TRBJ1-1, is SQTIHQWPATLVQPVGSPLSLECTVEGTSNPNLYWYRQAAGRGLQLLFYSVGIGQISSEVPQNLSASRPQDRQFILSSKKLLLSDSGFYLCAWVVLLVGGRSSTEAFFGQGTRLTVV.

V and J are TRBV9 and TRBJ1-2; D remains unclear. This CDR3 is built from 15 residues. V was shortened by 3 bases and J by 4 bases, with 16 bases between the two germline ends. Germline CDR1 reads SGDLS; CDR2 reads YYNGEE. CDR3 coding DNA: TGTGCCAGCAGCGGAGTGCCTTATGGGAGCTATGGCTACACCTTC. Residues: CASSGVPYGSYGYTF. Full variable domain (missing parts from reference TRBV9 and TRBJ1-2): DSGVTQTPKHLITATGQRVTLRCSPRSGDLSVYWYQQSLDQGLQFLIQYYNGEERAKGNILERFSAQQFPDLHSELNLSSLELGDSALYFCASSGVPYGSYGYTFGSGTRLTVV.

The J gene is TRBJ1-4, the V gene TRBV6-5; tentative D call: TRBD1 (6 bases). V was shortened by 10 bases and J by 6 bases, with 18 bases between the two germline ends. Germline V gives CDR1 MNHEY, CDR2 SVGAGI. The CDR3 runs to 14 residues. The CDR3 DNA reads TGTGCCACAGGAACAGGGCGCTTTTATGAAAAACTGTTTTTT. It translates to CATGTGRFYEKLFF.

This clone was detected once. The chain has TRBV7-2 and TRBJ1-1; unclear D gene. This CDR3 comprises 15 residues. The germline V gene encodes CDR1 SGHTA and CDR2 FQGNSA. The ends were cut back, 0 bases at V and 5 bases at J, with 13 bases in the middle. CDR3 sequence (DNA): TGTGCCAGCAGCTTAGCTAGCGGAGTTCAGACTGAAGCTTTCTTT. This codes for CASSLASGVQTEAFF.

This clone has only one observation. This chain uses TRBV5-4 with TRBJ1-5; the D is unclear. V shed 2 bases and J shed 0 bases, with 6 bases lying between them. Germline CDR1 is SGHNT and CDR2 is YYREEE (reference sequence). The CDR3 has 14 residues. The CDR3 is CASSFDGSNQPQHF. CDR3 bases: TGTGCCAGCAGCTTCGACGGTAGCAATCAGCCCCAGCATTTT.

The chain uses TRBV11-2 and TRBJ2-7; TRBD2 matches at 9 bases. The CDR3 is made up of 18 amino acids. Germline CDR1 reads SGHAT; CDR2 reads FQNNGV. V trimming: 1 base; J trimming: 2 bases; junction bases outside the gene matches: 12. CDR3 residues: CASSLGYNTGTSTYEQYF. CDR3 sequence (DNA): TGTGCCAGCAGCTTAGGTTATAATACCGGGACTAGCACCTACGAGCAGTACTTC.

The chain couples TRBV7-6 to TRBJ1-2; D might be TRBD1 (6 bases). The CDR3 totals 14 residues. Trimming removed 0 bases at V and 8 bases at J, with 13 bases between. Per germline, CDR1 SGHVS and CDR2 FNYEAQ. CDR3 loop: CASSLAREGDGYTF. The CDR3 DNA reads TGTGCCAGCAGCTTAGCGAGGGAGGGGGACGGCTACACCTTC.

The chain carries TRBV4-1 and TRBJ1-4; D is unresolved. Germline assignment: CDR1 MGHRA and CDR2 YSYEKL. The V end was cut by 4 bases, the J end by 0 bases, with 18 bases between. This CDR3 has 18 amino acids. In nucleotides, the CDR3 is TGCGCCAGCAGCCCCCTGGGGAGGGAACGGGCAACTAATGAAAAACTGTTTTTT. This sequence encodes CASSPLGRERATNEKLFF.